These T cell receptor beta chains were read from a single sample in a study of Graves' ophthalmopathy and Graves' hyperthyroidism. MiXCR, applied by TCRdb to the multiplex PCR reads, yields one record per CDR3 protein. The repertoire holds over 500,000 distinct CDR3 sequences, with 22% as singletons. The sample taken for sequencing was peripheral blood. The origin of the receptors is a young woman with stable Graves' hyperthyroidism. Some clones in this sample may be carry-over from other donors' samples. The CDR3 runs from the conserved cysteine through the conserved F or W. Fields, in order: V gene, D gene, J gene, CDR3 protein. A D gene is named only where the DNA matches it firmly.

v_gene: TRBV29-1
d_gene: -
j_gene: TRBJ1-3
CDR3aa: CSVEDSSSGNTIYF

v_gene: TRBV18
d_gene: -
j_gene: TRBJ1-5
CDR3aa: CASHGTRSNQPQHF

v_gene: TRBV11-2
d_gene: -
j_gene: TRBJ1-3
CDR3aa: CASSPRGLSSENTIYF

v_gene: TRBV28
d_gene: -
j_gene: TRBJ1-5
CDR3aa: CAISIYQPQHF

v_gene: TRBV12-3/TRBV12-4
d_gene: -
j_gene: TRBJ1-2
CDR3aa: CASSLDRRTTYGYTF

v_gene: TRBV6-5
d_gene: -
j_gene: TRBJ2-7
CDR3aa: CASSSTSGSEQYF

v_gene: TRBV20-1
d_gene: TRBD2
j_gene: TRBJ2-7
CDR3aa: CSERLAGYEQYF

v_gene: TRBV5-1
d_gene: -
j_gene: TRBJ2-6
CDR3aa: CASSPVRNSGANVLTF

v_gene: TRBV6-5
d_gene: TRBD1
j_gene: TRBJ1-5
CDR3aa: CAGGTGVSQLQHF

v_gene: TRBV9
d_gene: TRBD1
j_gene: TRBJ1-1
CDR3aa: CASSSRTGDTEAFF

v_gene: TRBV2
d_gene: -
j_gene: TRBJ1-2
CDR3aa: CASGGVGARYYGYTF